The clone carrying this T cell receptor (beta chain) was recorded only once. What it recognizes is unknown. The sample comes from a study of cytomegalovirus exposure and HLA in healthy donors. Germline assignment: CDR1 MNHNS and CDR2 SASEGT. Trimming took off 5 bases at V and 9 bases at J, with 13 bases between the two ends. The CDR3 totals 12 residues. PCR amplification relied on 60 Vbeta primers (plus 13 Jbeta primers). Sequencing used immunoSEQ multiplex PCR; TCRdb keeps in-frame clones, though not all of them. The data show roughly 92,000 clones, around 80% seen once. Study-level findings and limits: Sequencing depth across donors, presence/absence analyses assumed, was roughly uniform.

V is TRBV6-1 and J is TRBJ1-1, with a weak D call TRBD1 (5 bases). This TCR was sampled from a woman aged 45-59 years in good health and CMV-seropositive. Sequencing was carried out using PBMCs. The CDR3 region is CASSPRTDKAFF. DNA of the CDR3: TGTGCCAGCAGTCCTCGGACGGACAAAGCTTTCTTT.